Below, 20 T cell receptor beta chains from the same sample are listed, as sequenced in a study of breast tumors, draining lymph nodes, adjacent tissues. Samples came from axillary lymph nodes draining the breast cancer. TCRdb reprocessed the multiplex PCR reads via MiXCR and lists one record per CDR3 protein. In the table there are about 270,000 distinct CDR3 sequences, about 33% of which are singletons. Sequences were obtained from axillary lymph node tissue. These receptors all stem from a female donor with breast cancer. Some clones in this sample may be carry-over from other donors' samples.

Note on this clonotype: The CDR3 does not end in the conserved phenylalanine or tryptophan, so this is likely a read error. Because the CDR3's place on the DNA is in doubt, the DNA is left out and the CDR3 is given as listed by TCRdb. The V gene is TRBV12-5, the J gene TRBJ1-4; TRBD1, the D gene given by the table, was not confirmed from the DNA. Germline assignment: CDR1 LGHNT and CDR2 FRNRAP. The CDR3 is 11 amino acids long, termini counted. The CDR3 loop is CASGGTGTGLY.

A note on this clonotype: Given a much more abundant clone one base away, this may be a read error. The CDR3 region is CASSDRLRSSYNEQFF. Written as DNA, the CDR3 is TGTGCCAGCAGCGACAGACTTAGAAGCTCCTACAATGAGCAGTTCTTC. The V and J genes are TRBV7-2 and TRBJ2-1; possibly TRBD1 for D (5 bases). CDR3 length equals 16 residues. V lost 5 bases to trimming and J lost 0 bases, with 14 bases between them. Per the germline V gene, CDR1 is SGHTA and CDR2 is FQGNSA.

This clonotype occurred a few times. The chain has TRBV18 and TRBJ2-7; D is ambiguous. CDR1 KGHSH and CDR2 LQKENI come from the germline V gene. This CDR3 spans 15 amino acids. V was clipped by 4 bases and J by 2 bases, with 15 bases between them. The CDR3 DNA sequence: TGTGCCAGCTCACTCGACTCGTCCCAAACCTACGAGCAGTACTTC. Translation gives CASSLDSSQTYEQYF.

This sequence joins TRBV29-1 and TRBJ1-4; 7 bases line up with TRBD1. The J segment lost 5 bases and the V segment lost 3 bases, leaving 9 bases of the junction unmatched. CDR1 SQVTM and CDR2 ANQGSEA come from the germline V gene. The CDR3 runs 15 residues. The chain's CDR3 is CSVEAGGSSNEKLFF. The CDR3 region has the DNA TGCAGCGTTGAGGCAGGGGGATCGTCGAATGAAAAACTGTTTTTT.

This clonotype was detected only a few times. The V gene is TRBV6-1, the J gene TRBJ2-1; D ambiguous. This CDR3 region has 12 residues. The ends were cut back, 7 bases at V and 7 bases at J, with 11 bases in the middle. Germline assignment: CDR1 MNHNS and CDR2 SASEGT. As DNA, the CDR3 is TGTGCCAGCAATAAACCACAAAATGAGCAGTTCTTC. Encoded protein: CASNKPQNEQFF.

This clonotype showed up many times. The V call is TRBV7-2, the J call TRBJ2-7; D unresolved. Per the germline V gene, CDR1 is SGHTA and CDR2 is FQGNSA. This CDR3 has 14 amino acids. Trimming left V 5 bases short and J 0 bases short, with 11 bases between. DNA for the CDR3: TGTGCCAGCAGCGACGACGACATCTCCTACGAGCAGTACTTC. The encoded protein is CASSDDDISYEQYF. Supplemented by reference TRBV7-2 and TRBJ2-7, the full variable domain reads GAGVSQSPSNKVTEKGKDVELRCDPISGHTALYWYRQSLGQGLEFLIYFQGNSAPDKSGLPSDRFSAERTGGSVSTLTIQRTQQEDSAVYLCASSDDDISYEQYFGPGTRLTVT.

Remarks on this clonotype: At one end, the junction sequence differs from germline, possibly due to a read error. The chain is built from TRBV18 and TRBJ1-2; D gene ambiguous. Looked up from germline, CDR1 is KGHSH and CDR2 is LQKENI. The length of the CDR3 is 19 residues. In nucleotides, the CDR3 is TGTGCCAGCTCACCATTTGACGGTTTCTACAAGTTAGCTAACTATGGCTACATCTTC. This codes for CASSPFDGFYKLANYGYIF.

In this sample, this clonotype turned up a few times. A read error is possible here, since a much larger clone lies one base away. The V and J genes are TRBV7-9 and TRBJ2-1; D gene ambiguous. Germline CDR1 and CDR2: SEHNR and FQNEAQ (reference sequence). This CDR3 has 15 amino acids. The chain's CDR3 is CASSFLGIAYNEQLF. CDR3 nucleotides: TGTGCCAGCAGCTTTCTTGGCATCGCCTACAATGAGCAGCTCTTC.

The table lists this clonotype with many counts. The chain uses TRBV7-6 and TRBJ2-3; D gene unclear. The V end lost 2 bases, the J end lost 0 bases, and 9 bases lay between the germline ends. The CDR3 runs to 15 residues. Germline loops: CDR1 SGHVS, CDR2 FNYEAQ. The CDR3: CASSLRVASTDTQYF. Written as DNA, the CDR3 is TGTGCCAGCAGCTTAAGAGTCGCTAGCACAGATACGCAGTATTTT. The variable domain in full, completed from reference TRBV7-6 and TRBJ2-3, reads GAGVSQSPRYKVTKRGQDVALRCDPISGHVSLYWYRQALGQGPEFLTYFNYEAQQDKSGLPNDRFSAERPEGSISTLTIQRTEQRDSAMYRCASSLRVASTDTQYFGPGTRLTVL.

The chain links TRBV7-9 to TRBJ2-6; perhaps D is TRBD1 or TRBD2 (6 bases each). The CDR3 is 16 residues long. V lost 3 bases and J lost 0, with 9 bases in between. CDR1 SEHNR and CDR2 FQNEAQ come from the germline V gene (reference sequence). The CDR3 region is CASSFGGYSGANVLTF. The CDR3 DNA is TGTGCCAGCAGCTTCGGGGGCTACTCTGGGGCCAACGTCCTGACTTTC.

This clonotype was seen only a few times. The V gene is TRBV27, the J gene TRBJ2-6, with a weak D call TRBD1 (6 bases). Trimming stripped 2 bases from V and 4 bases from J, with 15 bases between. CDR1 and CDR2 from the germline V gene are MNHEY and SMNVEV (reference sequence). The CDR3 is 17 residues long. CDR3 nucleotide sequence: TGTGCCAGCAGTTTAACCCAGGGGCGAAGAGGGGCCAACGTCCTGACTTTC. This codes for CASSLTQGRRGANVLTF.

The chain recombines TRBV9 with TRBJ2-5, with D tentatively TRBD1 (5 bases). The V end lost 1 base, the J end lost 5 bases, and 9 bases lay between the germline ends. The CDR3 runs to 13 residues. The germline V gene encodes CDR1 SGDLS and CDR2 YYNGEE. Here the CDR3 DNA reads TGTGCCAGCAGCGTACAGGGTTCGGAGACCCAGTACTTC. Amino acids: CASSVQGSETQYF. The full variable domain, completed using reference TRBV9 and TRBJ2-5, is DSGVTQTPKHLITATGQRVTLRCSPRSGDLSVYWYQQSLDQGLQFLIQYYNGEERAKGNILERFSAQQFPDLHSELNLSSLELGDSALYFCASSVQGSETQYFGPGTRLLVL.

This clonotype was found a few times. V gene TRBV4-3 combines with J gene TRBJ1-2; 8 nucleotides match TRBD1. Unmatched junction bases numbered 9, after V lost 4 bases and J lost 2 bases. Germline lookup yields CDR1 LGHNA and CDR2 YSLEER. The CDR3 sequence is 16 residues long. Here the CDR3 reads CASSPNRQGRNYGYTF. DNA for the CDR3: TGCGCCAGCAGCCCTAACCGACAGGGGCGGAACTATGGCTACACCTTC.

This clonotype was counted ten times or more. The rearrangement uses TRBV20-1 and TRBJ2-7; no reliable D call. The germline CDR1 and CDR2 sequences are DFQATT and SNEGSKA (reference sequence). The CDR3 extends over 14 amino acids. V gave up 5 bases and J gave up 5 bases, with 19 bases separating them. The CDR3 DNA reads TGCAGTGCTCGTGGGATGGGCGGCTGGGACGAGCAGTACTTC. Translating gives CSARGMGGWDEQYF.

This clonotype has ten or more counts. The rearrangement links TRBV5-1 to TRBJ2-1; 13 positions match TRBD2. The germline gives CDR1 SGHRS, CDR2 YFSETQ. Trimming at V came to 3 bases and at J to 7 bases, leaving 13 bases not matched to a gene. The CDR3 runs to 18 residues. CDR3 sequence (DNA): TGCGCCAGCAGCTGGACTACTAGCGGGAGGGCCGTCGTTAATGAGCAGTTCTTC. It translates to CASSWTTSGRAVVNEQFF.

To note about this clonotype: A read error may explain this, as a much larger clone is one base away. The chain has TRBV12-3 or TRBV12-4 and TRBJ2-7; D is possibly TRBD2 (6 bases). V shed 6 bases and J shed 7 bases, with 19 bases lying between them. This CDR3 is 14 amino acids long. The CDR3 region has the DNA TGTGCCAGCAGCTTCAGCGCCGGAGGGCGTGAGCAGTACTTC. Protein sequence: CASSFSAGGREQYF.

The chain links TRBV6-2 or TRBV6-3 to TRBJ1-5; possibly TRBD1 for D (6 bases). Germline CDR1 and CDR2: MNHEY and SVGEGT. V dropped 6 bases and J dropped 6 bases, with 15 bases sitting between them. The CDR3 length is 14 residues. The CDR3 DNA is TGTGCCAGCAGGCCTGTAGGGGGGAGTCAGCCCCAGCATTTT. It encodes CASRPVGGSQPQHF.

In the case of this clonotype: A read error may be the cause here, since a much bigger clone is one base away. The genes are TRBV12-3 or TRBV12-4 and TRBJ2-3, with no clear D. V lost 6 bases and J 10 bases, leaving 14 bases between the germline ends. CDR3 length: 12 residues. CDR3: CASRTYRGAQYF. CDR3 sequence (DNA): TGTGCCAGCAGAACCTATAGAGGAGCGCAGTATTTT.

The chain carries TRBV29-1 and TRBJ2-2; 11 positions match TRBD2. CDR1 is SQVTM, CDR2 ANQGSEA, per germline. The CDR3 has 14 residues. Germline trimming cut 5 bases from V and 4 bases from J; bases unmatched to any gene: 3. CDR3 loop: CSVTSGSPTGELFF. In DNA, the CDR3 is TGCAGCGTTACTAGCGGGAGTCCCACCGGGGAGCTGTTTTTT.

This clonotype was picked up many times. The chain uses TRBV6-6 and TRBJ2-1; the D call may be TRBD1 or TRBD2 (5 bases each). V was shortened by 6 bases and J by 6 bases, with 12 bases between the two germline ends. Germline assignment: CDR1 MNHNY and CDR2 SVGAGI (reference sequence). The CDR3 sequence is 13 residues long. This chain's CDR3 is CASSEGTGNEQFF. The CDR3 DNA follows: TGTGCCAGCAGCGAAGGGACGGGCAATGAGCAGTTCTTC.